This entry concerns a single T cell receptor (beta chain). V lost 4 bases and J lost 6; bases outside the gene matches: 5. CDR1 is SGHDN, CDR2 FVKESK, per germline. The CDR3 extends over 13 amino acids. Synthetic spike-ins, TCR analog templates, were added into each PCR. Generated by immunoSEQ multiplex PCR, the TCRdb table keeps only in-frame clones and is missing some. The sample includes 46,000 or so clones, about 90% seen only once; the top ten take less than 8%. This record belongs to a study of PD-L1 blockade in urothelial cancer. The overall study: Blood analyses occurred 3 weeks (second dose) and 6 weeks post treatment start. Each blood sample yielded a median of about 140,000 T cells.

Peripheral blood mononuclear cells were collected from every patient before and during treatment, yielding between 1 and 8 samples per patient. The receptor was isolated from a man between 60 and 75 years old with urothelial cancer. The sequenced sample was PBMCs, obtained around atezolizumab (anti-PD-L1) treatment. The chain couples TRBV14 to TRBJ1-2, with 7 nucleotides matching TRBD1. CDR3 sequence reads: CASSRHRGDGYTF. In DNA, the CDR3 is TGTGCCAGCAGCCGCCACAGGGGAGATGGCTACACCTTC. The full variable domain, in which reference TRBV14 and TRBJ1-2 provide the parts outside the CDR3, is EAGVTQFPSHSVIEKGQTVTLRCDPISGHDNLYWYRRVMGKEIKFLLHFVKESKQDESGMPNNRFLAERTGGTYSTLKVQPAELEDSGVYFCASSRHRGDGYTFGSGTRLTVV.